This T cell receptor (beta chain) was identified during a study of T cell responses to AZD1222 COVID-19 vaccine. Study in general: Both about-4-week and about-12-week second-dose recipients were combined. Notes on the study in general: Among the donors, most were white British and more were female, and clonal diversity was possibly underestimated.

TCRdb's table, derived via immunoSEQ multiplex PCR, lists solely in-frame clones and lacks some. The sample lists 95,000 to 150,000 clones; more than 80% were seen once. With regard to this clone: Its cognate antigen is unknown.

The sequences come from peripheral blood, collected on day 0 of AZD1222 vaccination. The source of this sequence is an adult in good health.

The chain's CDR3 is CASSPTSFGELFF. In DNA form, the CDR3 reads TGTGCCAGCAGCCCAACCTCCTTCGGGGAGCTGTTTTTT. The chain recombines TRBV6-4 with TRBJ2-2; the D is unclear. CDR1 and CDR2 (germline): MRHNA, SNTAGT. This CDR3 has 13 residues. With 6 bases removed from V and 7 bases from J, the gap between germline ends came to 12 bases.